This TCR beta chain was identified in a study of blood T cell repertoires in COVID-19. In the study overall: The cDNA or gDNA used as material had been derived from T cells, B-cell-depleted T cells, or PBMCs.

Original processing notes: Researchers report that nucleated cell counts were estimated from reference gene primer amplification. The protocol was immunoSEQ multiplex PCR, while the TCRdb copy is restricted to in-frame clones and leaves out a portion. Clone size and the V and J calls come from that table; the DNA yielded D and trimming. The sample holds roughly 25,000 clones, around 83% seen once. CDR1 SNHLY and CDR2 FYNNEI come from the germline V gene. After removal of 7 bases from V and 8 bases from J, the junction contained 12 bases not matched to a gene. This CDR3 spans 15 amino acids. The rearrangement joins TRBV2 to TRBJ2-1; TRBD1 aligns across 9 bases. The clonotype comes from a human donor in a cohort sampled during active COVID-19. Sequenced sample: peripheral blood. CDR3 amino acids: CASIERDRVRDEQFF. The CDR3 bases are TGTGCCAGCATCGAAAGGGACAGGGTAAGAGATGAGCAGTTCTTC.